This T cell receptor (beta chain) comes out of a study of cytomegalovirus exposure and HLA in healthy donors. Whole-study results and caveats: The authors excluded some V segments, including TRBV6-2 and TRBV6-3, as indistinguishable. Reportedly, fewer N-insertions than the approximately 600-donor mean appeared in an Asian-associated ancestry cluster in a later analysis.

With regard to this clone: Its antigen is currently unknown.

The primer mix had 60 Vbeta and 13 Jbeta primers. Generated by immunoSEQ multiplex PCR, the TCRdb table keeps only in-frame clones and is missing some. The sample holds 200,000 to 250,000 clones, roughly 80% seen once. The CDR3 is 15 residues long. The V end lost 0 bases, the J end lost 2 bases, and 11 bases lay between the germline ends. Per the germline V gene, CDR1 is SGDLS and CDR2 is YYNGEE. The origin of this receptor is a man in his thirties or forties in good health and CMV-seronegative. The rearrangement uses TRBV9 and TRBJ1-2, with D unresolved. The sequencing input was PBMCs. The chain's CDR3 is CASSVEPGLNYGYTF. Here the CDR3 DNA reads TGTGCCAGCAGCGTAGAGCCGGGTTTAAACTATGGCTACACCTTC.